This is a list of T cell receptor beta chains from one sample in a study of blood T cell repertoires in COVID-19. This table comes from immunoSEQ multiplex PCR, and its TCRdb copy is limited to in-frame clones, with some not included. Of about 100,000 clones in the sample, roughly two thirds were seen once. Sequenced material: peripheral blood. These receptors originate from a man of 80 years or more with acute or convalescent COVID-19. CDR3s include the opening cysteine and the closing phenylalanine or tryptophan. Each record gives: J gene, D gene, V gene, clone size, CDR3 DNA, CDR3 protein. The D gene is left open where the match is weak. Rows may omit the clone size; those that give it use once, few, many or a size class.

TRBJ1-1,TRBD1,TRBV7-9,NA,TGTGCCAGCAGCCTACTACGGGACAGGGGGCGGTCTGAAGCTTTCTTT,CASSLLRDRGRSEAFF
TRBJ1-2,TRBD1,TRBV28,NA,TGTGCCAGCAGCCCAATACGGACAGGGGGTTCCTATGGCTACACCTTC,CASSPIRTGGSYGYTF
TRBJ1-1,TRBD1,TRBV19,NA,TGTGCCAGTAGTATAGGGGACAGGGGTTTGGGCACTGAAGCTTTCTTT,CASSIGDRGLGTEAFF
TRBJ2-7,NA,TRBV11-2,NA,TGTGCCAGCAGCGAGACCCGACCGGGGGTTAACGAGCAGTACTTC,CASSETRPGVNEQYF
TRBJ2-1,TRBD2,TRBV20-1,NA,TGCAGTGCTAGTCAGGCGGGAGGATACAATGAGCAGTTCTTC,CSASQAGGYNEQFF
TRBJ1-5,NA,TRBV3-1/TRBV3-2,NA,TGTGCCAGCAGCCAAGGGCCGTCACGCAATCAGCCCCAGCATTTT,CASSQGPSRNQPQHF
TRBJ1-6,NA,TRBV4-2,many,TGTGCCAGCAGCCAAGTGGGGGGCTCCTATAATTCACCCCTCCACTTT,CASSQVGGSYNSPLHF
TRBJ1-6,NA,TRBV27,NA,TGTGCCAGCAGCGCGCAGGGTTCATATAATTCACCCCTCCACTTT,CASSAQGSYNSPLHF
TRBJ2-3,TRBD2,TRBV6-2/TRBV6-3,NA,TGTGCCAGCAGTTACTCGAGGAGTGGGGGGGCAGATACGCAGTATTTT,CASSYSRSGGADTQYF
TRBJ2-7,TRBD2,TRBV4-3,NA,TGCGCCAGCAGCCAAGATCGAGGGAGGGCGGCCGAGCAGTACTTC,CASSQDRGRAAEQYF
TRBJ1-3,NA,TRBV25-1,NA,TGTGCCAGTTCTTCTGGAAACACCATATATTTT,CASSSGNTIYF
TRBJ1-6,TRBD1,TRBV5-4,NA,TGTGCCAGCAGCCCCGGGACAGTTAATTCACCCCTCCACTTT,CASSPGTVNSPLHF
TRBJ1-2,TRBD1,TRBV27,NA,TGTGCCAGCAGTTTATTGACAGGGAACGGCTACACCTTC,CASSLLTGNGYTF
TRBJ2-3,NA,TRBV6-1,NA,TGTGCCAGCAGTGAAGGAACAGTAGGCACAGATACGCAGTATTTT,CASSEGTVGTDTQYF
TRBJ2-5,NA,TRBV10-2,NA,TGCGCCAGCAGTCTCCGGGATATTCAAGAGACCCAGTACTTC,CASSLRDIQETQYF
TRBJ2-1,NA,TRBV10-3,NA,TGTGCCATCAGCAGTTCTAGCGAGTACAATGAGCAGTTCTTC,CAISSSSEYNEQFF
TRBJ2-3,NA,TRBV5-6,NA,TGTGCCAGCAGCCCCCGGACAGTCCGCACAGATACGCAGTATTTT,CASSPRTVRTDTQYF
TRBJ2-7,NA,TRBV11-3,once,TGTGCCAGCAGCTTAAGTCCTAGCTCCTACGAGCAGTACTTC,CASSLSPSSYEQYF
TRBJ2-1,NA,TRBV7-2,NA,TGTGCCAGCAGCTGGAGCTCCTACAATGAGCAGTTCTTC,CASSWSSYNEQFF
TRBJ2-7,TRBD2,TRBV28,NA,TGTGCCAGCAGTTCAGCCGGGACTAGAAGCTACGAGCAGTACTTC,CASSSAGTRSYEQYF
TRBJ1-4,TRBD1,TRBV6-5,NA,TGTGCCAGCACCAAACAGGGGCCGTTTAATGAAAAACTGTTTTTT,CASTKQGPFNEKLFF
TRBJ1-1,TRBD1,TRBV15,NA,TGTGCCACCAGCAGGGGACAGCTGAACACTGAAGCTTTCTTT,CATSRGQLNTEAFF
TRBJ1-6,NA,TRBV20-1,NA,TGCAGTGCGCGGCCCTCACCCCTCCACTTT,CSARPSPLHF
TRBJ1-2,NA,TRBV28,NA,TGTGCCAGCAGTTTCCGGGGGGCGGGCCGCTATGGCTACACCTTC,CASSFRGAGRYGYTF
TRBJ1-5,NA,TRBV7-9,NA,TGTGCCAGCAGCTTAAGCCCGGTCGGTGAGCAGCATTTT,CASSLSPVGEQHF